The 20 T cell receptor beta chains below were found in one sample sequenced in a study of OX40 agonist ivuxolimab in advanced cancers. The repertoire was sequenced with immunoSEQ multiplex PCR; TCRdb's copy has only in-frame clones and lacks some. Here the sample spans fewer than 85,000 clones, roughly 84% being singletons. The sample in question was CD4+ or CD8+ T cells sorted from blood, obtained in a trial of the OX40 agonist ivuxolimab. The source of these receptors is an adult with an advanced solid tumor such as melanoma, head and neck, liver or kidney cancer.

The V call is TRBV11-2, the J call TRBJ1-3; D is unresolved. Germline CDR1 reads SGHAT; CDR2 reads FQNNGV. Trimming stripped 0 bases from V and 0 bases from J, with 15 bases between. This CDR3 region has 18 residues. The CDR3: CASSLDPASLRSGNTIYF. CDR3 DNA: TGTGCCAGCAGCTTAGATCCGGCAAGCCTCCGCTCTGGAAACACCATATATTTT.

The chain combines TRBV6-1 with TRBJ1-4; 11 bases fit TRBD1. V lost 5 bases to trimming and J lost 6 bases; unmatched junction nucleotides: 5. The CDR3 runs to 15 residues. Germline V lookup: CDR1 MNHNS, CDR2 SASEGT. In nucleotides, the CDR3 is TGTGCCAGCAGTTCGGGGGGACAGGGGGATGAAAAACTGTTTTTT. Amino acid sequence: CASSSGGQGDEKLFF.

The J gene is TRBJ2-5, the V gene TRBV5-1, with 7 bases fitting TRBD1. CDR1 is SGHRS, CDR2 YFSETQ, per germline. Trimming took 1 base from V and 5 from J; bases not matched to a gene: 5. The CDR3 sequence is 14 residues long. The CDR3 sequence: CASSLRGLEETQYF. DNA for the CDR3: TGCGCCAGCAGCTTGAGGGGGCTCGAGGAGACCCAGTACTTC.

This chain joins TRBV2 and TRBJ1-2; maybe TRBD1 (5 bases). Germline V lookup: CDR1 SNHLY, CDR2 FYNNEI. Trimming took 3 bases from V and 4 from J, leaving 6 bases between them. The CDR3 runs 12 residues. The CDR3, as DNA: TGTGCCAGCAGTGAGGGGACCTATGGCTACACCTTC. Its protein product is CASSEGTYGYTF.

This chain links TRBV6-5 with TRBJ1-2; D gene uncertain. V lost 4 bases to trimming and J lost 0 bases, with 15 bases between them. Per germline, CDR1 MNHEY and CDR2 SVGAGI. This CDR3 region has 16 residues. The CDR3 nucleotides read TGTGCCAGCAGTTCCCCTGGCCGGGGAGCTAACTATGGCTACACCTTC. Translated, it gives CASSSPGRGANYGYTF.

This chain connects TRBV5-1 to TRBJ1-6, with D hard to call. In germline, CDR1 is SGHRS, CDR2 YFSETQ. Trimming shortened V by 0 bases and J by 9 bases, and 13 bases separated the two germline ends. The CDR3 contains 15 residues. The CDR3 loop is CASSLDRTSSSPLHF. The CDR3 DNA reads as TGCGCCAGCAGCTTGGATCGTACAAGTAGTTCACCCCTCCACTTT.

The V and J genes are TRBV6-5 and TRBJ2-7, with D maybe TRBD1 (7 bases). The CDR3 is 15 residues long. V dropped 2 bases and J dropped 0 bases, with 11 bases sitting between them. The germline CDR1 and CDR2 sequences are MNHEY and SVGAGI. CDR3 loop: CASSYAGGLSYEQYF. The CDR3 DNA is TGTGCCAGCAGTTACGCAGGGGGGCTCTCCTACGAGCAGTACTTC.

This clone appeared a single time. The rearrangement links TRBV6-5 to TRBJ1-4; D gene unclear. V lost 0 bases and J 10 bases, leaving 15 bases between the germline ends. The CDR3 spans 15 residues. Germline V gene data show CDR1 as MNHEY and CDR2 as SVGAGI. CDR3 coding DNA: TGTGCCAGCAGTTACTCGAAGATGGTTAGTGGAAAACTGTTTTTT. This encodes CASSYSKMVSGKLFF.

V and J are TRBV7-3 and TRBJ2-3; 9 positions match TRBD2. The CDR3 contains 16 residues. The V segment lost 4 bases and the J segment 4 bases; nucleotides outside the gene matches: 9. CDR1 and CDR2 (germline): SGHTA, FQGTGA. CDR3 in DNA: TGTGCCAGCAGCTCCCCTAGCGGGGAACGGTCAGATACGCAGTATTTT. Its translation is CASSSPSGERSDTQYF.

The rearrangement links TRBV6-1 to TRBJ1-5, with D unresolved. The germline V and J ends were trimmed by 3 bases and 8 bases, with 5 bases remaining between them. CDR1 and CDR2 (germline): MNHNS, SASEGT. The CDR3 sequence is 11 residues long. DNA of the CDR3: TGTGCCAGCAGTGAGTTGGAGCCCCAGCATTTT. It codes for CASSELEPQHF.

The rearrangement uses TRBV28 and TRBJ2-7; D uncertain. V lost 7 bases, J lost 2 bases, and 15 bases lay in between. Germline V gives CDR1 MDHEN, CDR2 SYDVKM. The CDR3 is 14 residues long. The CDR3 loop is CASTAWGGTYEQYF. The CDR3, as DNA: TGTGCCAGCACCGCCTGGGGTGGAACCTACGAGCAGTACTTC.

The chain has TRBV11-3 and TRBJ2-7; D is ambiguous. Germline V CDR1 and CDR2: SGHNT, YENEEA. With 1 base removed from V and 2 bases from J, the gap between germline ends came to 12 bases. CDR3 length equals 15 residues. The CDR3 loop is CASSLGSLQTYEQYF. CDR3 bases: TGTGCCAGCAGCTTAGGATCCTTACAAACCTACGAGCAGTACTTC.

For this clone: This same CDR3 is encoded by further DNA sequences in the sample. The rearrangement joins TRBV4-1 to TRBJ2-4; TRBD1 agrees at 9 bases. The germline V gene has CDR1 MGHRA and CDR2 YSYEKL. The J segment lost 1 base and the V segment lost 6 bases, leaving 10 bases of the junction unmatched. The CDR3 spans 17 residues. As DNA, the CDR3 is TGCGCCAGCAGTCAACCCGGGACAGGGAGGGCCAAAAACATTCAGTACTTC. Amino acids: CASSQPGTGRAKNIQYF.

The V gene is TRBV19, the J gene TRBJ1-5; 7 bases fit TRBD1. CDR1 is LNHDA and CDR2 is SQIVND in the germline V gene (reference sequence). This CDR3 has 16 amino acids. Trimming removed 4 bases from V and 3 bases from J; junction bases left unmatched: 9. The CDR3 region is CASSTYDRVSNQPQHF. The CDR3 DNA follows: TGTGCCAGTAGTACCTATGACAGGGTATCCAATCAGCCCCAGCATTTT.

The genes are TRBV4-2 and TRBJ1-6; the D is unclear. CDR1 and CDR2 from the germline V gene are LGHNA and YNFKEQ. V was shortened by 0 bases and J by 7 bases, with 10 bases between the two germline ends. The CDR3 loop spans 15 amino acids. The CDR3, as DNA: TGTGCCAGCAGCCAAGATTCGACTGGAAATTCACCCCTCCACTTT. Protein sequence: CASSQDSTGNSPLHF.

V and J are TRBV6-5 and TRBJ1-1; D unresolved. V was shortened by 5 bases and J by 1 base, with 5 bases between the two germline ends. Germline V gene sequence: CDR1 MNHEY, CDR2 SVGAGI. There are 12 residues in the CDR3. The CDR3 DNA is TGTGCCAGCAGTCGGCCGAACACTGAAGCTTTCTTT. Protein product: CASSRPNTEAFF.

The rearrangement joins TRBV28 to TRBJ1-3; 7 bases agree with TRBD1. V lost 6 bases to trimming and J lost 2 bases; unmatched junction nucleotides: 4. The CDR3 is 14 amino acids. Germline V gene sequence: CDR1 MDHEN, CDR2 SYDVKM. CDR3 residues: CASRGQRPGNTIYF. For the CDR3, the DNA is TGTGCCAGCAGGGGACAGCGCCCTGGAAACACCATATATTTT.

The CDR3 reads CASRQGARNYGYTF. For the CDR3, the DNA is TGTGCCAGCAGACAGGGGGCGAGGAACTATGGCTACACCTTC. The V and J genes are TRBV6-5 and TRBJ1-2, with 9 nucleotides matching TRBD1. The ends lost 6 bases at V and 2 bases at J; junction bases unmatched: 4. CDR1 and CDR2 from the germline V gene are MNHEY and SVGAGI. This CDR3 is 14 amino acids long.

A few counts support this clone. The genes are TRBV19 and TRBJ1-2, with D unresolved. The V gene lost 2 bases and the J gene lost 6 bases, with 10 bases spanning the gap. The CDR3 totals 13 residues. Germline V gives CDR1 LNHDA, CDR2 SQIVND (reference sequence). The chain's CDR3 is CASSILGIDGYTF. Here the CDR3 DNA reads TGTGCCAGTAGTATACTAGGGATTGATGGCTACACCTTC.

This clone was found once. The V call is TRBV29-1, the J call TRBJ2-5; no clear D. Germline CDR1 and CDR2: SQVTM and ANQGSEA. V lost 3 bases, J lost 4 bases, and 15 bases lay in between. This CDR3 spans 14 amino acids. CDR3 sequence: CSVDGASMGETQYF. The CDR3 bases are TGCAGCGTTGATGGAGCCTCCATGGGAGAGACCCAGTACTTC.